This TCR beta chain was identified in a study of shared clonotypes between healthy human individuals. General study results and limits: Some naive CD4 clonotypes, about 5.5%, turned up in common across four donors.

Trimming cost V 6 bases and J 5 bases, with 11 bases left between them. Germline V gene lookup returns CDR1 MNHEY and CDR2 SMNVEV (reference sequence). The CDR3 length is 13 residues. To note about this clone: Antigen unknown.

Profiling relied on immunoSEQ multiplex PCR, and the TCRdb table lists in-frame clones only, not all of them. The data hold roughly 810,000 clones, with around 96% observed a single time. CD45RO-negative, CCR7-selected cells formed the naive CD8 fraction, which excluded terminally differentiated effector memory CD45RA+ cells. The rearrangement links TRBV27 to TRBJ1-5; D remains unclear. This receptor was obtained from a man aged 25 to 40 in good health. The sample taken for sequencing was naive CD8+ T cells sorted from blood. CDR3 loop: CASSPSTHQPQHF. CDR3 DNA sequence: TGTGCCAGCAGCCCTAGCACCCATCAGCCCCAGCATTTT.